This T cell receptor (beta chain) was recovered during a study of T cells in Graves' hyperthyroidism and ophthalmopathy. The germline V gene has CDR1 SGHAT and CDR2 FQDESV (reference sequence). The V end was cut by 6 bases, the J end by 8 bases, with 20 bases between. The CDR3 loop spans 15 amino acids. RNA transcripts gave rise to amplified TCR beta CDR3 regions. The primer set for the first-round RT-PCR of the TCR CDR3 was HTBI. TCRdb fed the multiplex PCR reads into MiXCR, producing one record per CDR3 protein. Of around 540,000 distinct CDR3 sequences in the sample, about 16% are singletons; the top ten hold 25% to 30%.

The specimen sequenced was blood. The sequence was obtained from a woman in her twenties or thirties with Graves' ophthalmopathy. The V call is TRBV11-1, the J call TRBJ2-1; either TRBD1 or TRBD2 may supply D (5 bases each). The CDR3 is CASSPPRSGTDEQFF. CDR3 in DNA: TGTGCCAGCAGTCCCCCCAGGTCAGGGACGGATGAGCAGTTCTTC. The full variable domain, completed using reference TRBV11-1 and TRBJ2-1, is EAEVAQSPRYKITEKSQAVAFWCDPISGHATLYWYRQILGQGPELLVQFQDESVVDDSQLPKDRFSAERLKGVDSTLKIQPAELGDSAMYLCASSPPRSGTDEQFFGPGTRLTVL.